This T cell receptor (beta chain) comes out of a study of a mutant IDH1 vaccine in newly diagnosed glioma. Measured with immunoSEQ multiplex PCR; TCRdb has only the in-frame clones, and not every one. The repertoire holds some 67,000 clones, around 82% seen once, with about 4.5% in the top ten. Stated time point: baseline, week 1 (first vaccination visit). Treatment here: pre-vaccination baseline after standard-of-care therapy. CDR1 MNHEY and CDR2 SMNVEV come from the germline V gene (reference sequence). The CDR3 is 18 residues long. The V and J ends lost 4 bases and 0 bases respectively, with 19 bases between them.

The receptor comes from a woman in her late teens or twenties with glioma. Some clones in this sample may be carry-over from other donors' samples. The sequencing used peripheral blood mononuclear cells (PBMCs), collected from a glioma patient treated with radiotherapy, temozolomide or both. The genes are TRBV27 and TRBJ2-1; either TRBD1 or TRBD2 may supply D (5 bases each). In nucleotides, the CDR3 is TGTGCCAGCAGTTCCGAGGGGCCTAGCCCTTACTCCTACAATGAGCAGTTCTTC. It is translated as CASSSEGPSPYSYNEQFF.